The 20 T cell receptor beta chains below come from one sample, sequenced in a study of T cell responses to AZD1222 COVID-19 vaccine. Assay: immunoSEQ multiplex PCR; the TCRdb copy retains only in-frame clones and omits some. Among 180,000 or so clones listed, 88% were seen once. The specimen was peripheral blood, collected 28 days after the second AZD1222 dose. These receptors all stem from an adult who received the AZD1222 COVID-19 vaccine.

A few counts support this clone. V and J are TRBV5-1 and TRBJ2-1, with TRBD2 matching over 8 bases. Germline CDR1 and CDR2: SGHRS and YFSETQ. The CDR3 has 14 residues. The V gene end was trimmed by 0 bases and the J gene end by 8 bases; junction bases not matched to a gene: 4. The CDR3 spells CASSLASGSYEQFF. CDR3 in DNA: TGCGCCAGCAGCTTGGCGAGCGGGAGTTATGAGCAGTTCTTC.

The chain couples TRBV27 to TRBJ2-1; D is unclear. Between the trimmed V and J ends, which lost 5 bases and 0 bases, there was a span of 11 bases. CDR1 MNHEY and CDR2 SMNVEV come from the germline V gene (reference sequence). The CDR3 spans 15 residues. CDR3 sequence (DNA): TGTGCCAGCAGTAACCATGGAGCCTCCTACAATGAGCAGTTCTTC. It yields the protein CASSNHGASYNEQFF.

J is TRBJ2-7 and V is TRBV27; D tentatively reads TRBD1 or TRBD2 (5 bases each). Germline-derived CDR1 and CDR2 are MNHEY and SMNVEV (reference sequence). The CDR3 contains 15 residues. The V end was cut by 5 bases, the J end by 0 bases, with 14 bases between. CDR3 DNA: TGTGCCAGCAGTAGGGGACCCTCAAGCTCCTACGAGCAGTACTTC. Translation: CASSRGPSSSYEQYF.

The chain uses TRBV4-1 and TRBJ1-1; 7 nucleotides match TRBD1. CDR1 MGHRA and CDR2 YSYEKL come from the germline V gene. The J segment lost 4 bases and the V segment lost 0 bases, leaving 2 bases of the junction unmatched. The CDR3 sequence is 14 residues long. CDR3 in DNA: TGCGCCAGCAGCCAAGAGCAGGGGGGCACTGAAGCTTTCTTT. Protein: CASSQEQGGTEAFF.

The rearrangement links TRBV11-2 to TRBJ1-1; D is undetermined. The germline V gene has CDR1 SGHAT and CDR2 FQNNGV. Deletions cut 0 bases from V and 0 bases from J, with 11 bases between. CDR3 length: 16 residues. As DNA, the CDR3 is TGTGCCAGCAGCTTAGATCGAAGAGTCATGAACACTGAAGCTTTCTTT. Translation gives CASSLDRRVMNTEAFF.

The chain links TRBV6-5 to TRBJ1-5; 7 bases line up with TRBD1. This CDR3 contains 15 residues. V lost 6 bases to trimming and J lost 3 bases; unmatched junction nucleotides: 8. Germline CDR1 MNHEY, CDR2 SVGAGI. CDR3 loop: CASRPTGANNQPQHF. CDR3 nucleotides: TGTGCCAGCAGGCCCACAGGGGCCAACAATCAGCCCCAGCATTTT.

This clone appeared once. The V call is TRBV4-2, the J call TRBJ1-3, with D perhaps matching TRBD1 (5 bases). This CDR3 has 16 residues. Germline V gene data show CDR1 as LGHNA and CDR2 as YNFKEQ. Trimming shortened V by 5 bases and J by 3 bases, and 17 bases separated the two germline ends. DNA for the CDR3: TGTGCCAGCAGCATGCGACAGACTCTTCTTGGAAACACCATATATTTT. Translation gives CASSMRQTLLGNTIYF.

The chain carries TRBV12-3 or TRBV12-4 and TRBJ2-3; the D gene is possibly TRBD1 (6 bases). CDR3 size: 12 residues. Trimming took off 4 bases at V and 6 bases at J, with 8 bases between the two ends. DNA of the CDR3: TGTGCCAGCAGTTCGGACAGCGATACGCAGTATTTT. This gives the protein CASSSDSDTQYF.

The V gene is TRBV27, the J gene TRBJ1-1; a weak D match, TRBD1 (6 bases). The CDR3 loop spans 14 amino acids. Germline V gene lookup returns CDR1 MNHEY and CDR2 SMNVEV (reference sequence). Trimming left V 4 bases short and J 4 bases short, with 13 bases between. CDR3 sequence reads: CASSSWGASTEAFF. CDR3 coding DNA: TGTGCCAGCAGTTCGTGGGGGGCGTCCACTGAAGCTTTCTTT.

The chain combines TRBV7-3 with TRBJ2-2, with a possible D match to TRBD1 (5 bases). CDR1 and CDR2 (germline): SGHTA, FQGTGA. This CDR3 is 15 amino acids long. With 3 bases removed from V and 4 bases from J, the gap between germline ends came to 12 bases. The CDR3 DNA reads as TGTGCCAGCAGCTTCTTTGACAGAGGCACCGGGGAGCTGTTTTTT. It specifies CASSFFDRGTGELFF.

The V gene is TRBV7-2, the J gene TRBJ2-1; 7 nucleotides agree with TRBD2. With 5 bases clipped from V and 7 bases from J, the junction kept 11 bases outside the gene matches. The CDR3 has 15 residues. In germline, CDR1 is SGHTA, CDR2 FQGNSA. The CDR3 DNA reads as TGTGCCAGCAGCCCGTATGCGGGAGCGGGTAATGAGCAGTTCTTC. Its translation: CASSPYAGAGNEQFF.

The chain is built from TRBV7-9 and TRBJ2-3, with no clear D. There are 15 residues in the CDR3. CDR1 SEHNR and CDR2 FQNEAQ come from the germline V gene (reference sequence). Trimming took off 1 base at V and 0 bases at J, with 8 bases between the two ends. CDR3 DNA sequence: TGTGCCAGCAGCTTAGAGTCCGGGAGCACAGATACGCAGTATTTT. As protein: CASSLESGSTDTQYF.

This clone was observed a few times. The chain combines TRBV24-1 with TRBJ1-6; D is unresolved. Germline assignment: CDR1 KGHDR and CDR2 SFDVKD. The V and J ends lost 1 base and 8 bases respectively, with 14 bases between them. The CDR3 runs to 16 residues. The CDR3 loop is CATSDLNLGWDSPLHF. The CDR3 DNA reads TGTGCCACCAGTGATTTAAATTTGGGCTGGGATTCACCCCTCCACTTT.

To note about this clone: The same CDR3 can be traced to other DNA sequences in this sample. This chain joins TRBV7-2 and TRBJ1-6; D is possibly TRBD1 (6 bases). V was shortened by 0 bases and J by 8 bases, with 8 bases between the two germline ends. The CDR3 length is 14 residues. Germline CDR1 and CDR2: SGHTA and FQGNSA. The CDR3 here is CASSLAPGDSPLHF. The CDR3 DNA reads TGTGCCAGCAGCTTAGCGCCAGGGGATTCACCCCTCCACTTT.

The J gene is TRBJ1-1, the V gene TRBV6-1, with 11 bases identical to TRBD1. Looked up from germline, CDR1 is MNHNS and CDR2 is SASEGT. Germline trimming cut 4 bases from V and 2 bases from J; bases unmatched to any gene: 6. The CDR3 is 16 residues long. CDR3 region: CASSVGTGGFNTEAFF. The CDR3 nucleotides read TGTGCCAGCAGTGTTGGGACAGGGGGGTTTAACACTGAAGCTTTCTTT.

J is TRBJ1-6 and V is TRBV4-1; D is possibly TRBD1 (6 bases). The V gene lost 5 bases and the J gene lost 9 bases, with 11 bases spanning the gap. CDR1 MGHRA and CDR2 YSYEKL come from the germline V gene. The CDR3 is made up of 13 amino acids. Here the CDR3 reads CASSTVQGSPLHF. The CDR3 region has the DNA TGCGCCAGCAGCACCGTACAGGGTTCACCCCTCCACTTT.

The V and J genes are TRBV28 and TRBJ2-2; no clear D. V was cut by 2 bases and J by 0 bases, with 4 bases left in between. CDR3 length: 14 amino acids. Germline V gene sequence: CDR1 MDHEN, CDR2 SYDVKM. The CDR3 region has the DNA TGTGCCAGCAGTTTAGTATCGAACACCGGGGAGCTGTTTTTT. Its protein is CASSLVSNTGELFF.

The chain combines TRBV27 with TRBJ2-7; possible D gene TRBD2, 6 bases. The CDR3 covers 13 residues. Germline loops: CDR1 MNHEY, CDR2 SMNVEV (reference sequence). V was pared by 0 bases and J by 3 bases, with 6 bases between. CDR3 DNA: TGTGCCAGCAGTTTATCGCGGGGCTACGAGCAGTACTTC. Translated, it gives CASSLSRGYEQYF.

The chain recombines TRBV6-5 with TRBJ2-3; 7 nucleotides align to TRBD1. The CDR3 length is 15 residues. Germline V CDR1 and CDR2: MNHEY, SVGAGI. After removal of 6 bases from V and 2 bases from J, the junction contained 8 bases not matched to a gene. CDR3 DNA sequence: TGTGCCAGCAGCTCTCAGGGGGAAGTCACAGATACGCAGTATTTT. The encoded protein is CASSSQGEVTDTQYF.

V usage is TRBV29-1 and J usage is TRBJ2-2; possible D gene TRBD1, 6 bases. Trimming stripped 7 bases from V and 4 bases from J, with 10 bases between. The germline V gene has CDR1 SQVTM and CDR2 ANQGSEA. The CDR3 contains 12 residues. This CDR3 reads CSGGQSTGELFF. The CDR3 coding sequence is TGCAGCGGAGGACAGAGCACCGGGGAGCTGTTTTTT.